These 27 T cell receptor beta chains share one sample of origin, sequenced in a study of relationships among human T cell subsets. Semiquantitative ARM-PCR amplified T cell receptor alpha and beta CDR3 regions from mRNA. Exponential amplification used communal superprimers after tagged nested gene-specific primers in ARM-PCR. A single record per CDR3 protein comes from TCRdb applying MiXCR to the multiplex PCR reads. The sample yields under 3,500 distinct CDR3 sequences, approximately 84% seen once. The sequenced material came from total T cells sorted from blood. The receptors originated from a man aged 40-49 years in good health.

The chain has TRBV28 and TRBJ2-3, with D possibly being TRBD1 or TRBD2 (5 bases each). The CDR3 has 12 amino acids. Germline V gives CDR1 MDHEN, CDR2 SYDVKM. V lost 3 bases, J lost 8 bases, and 9 bases lay in between. The CDR3 DNA follows: TGTGCCAGCAGTTTGCCCGGGACTACGCAGTATTTT. This gives the protein CASSLPGTTQYF.

Only one count was recorded for this clonotype. This chain links TRBV28 with TRBJ1-1, with D unclear. This CDR3 comprises 12 residues. The germline V gene encodes CDR1 MDHEN and CDR2 SYDVKM. Trimming pared 5 bases from V and 4 bases from J, leaving 8 bases between. The CDR3 nucleotides are TGTGCCAGCAGTGGCCTGGGCACTGAAGCTTTCTTT. This sequence encodes CASSGLGTEAFF.

This clonotype was counted once. The rearrangement joins TRBV19 to TRBJ1-1; D ambiguous. V was shortened by 0 bases and J by 5 bases, with 13 bases between the two germline ends. The CDR3 extends over 15 amino acids. CDR1 LNHDA and CDR2 SQIVND come from the germline V gene (reference sequence). CDR3 sequence: CASSIDLGWGTEAFF. DNA of the CDR3: TGTGCCAGTAGTATAGACCTCGGTTGGGGAACTGAAGCTTTCTTT.

This clonotype was detected once. This rearrangement joins TRBV28 to TRBJ2-1, with D unclear. V dropped 1 base and J dropped 0 bases, with 13 bases sitting between them. Per germline, CDR1 MDHEN and CDR2 SYDVKM. The CDR3 runs to 17 residues. CDR3 in amino acids: CASSLFGQLSSYNEQFF. The CDR3 DNA is TGTGCCAGCAGTTTATTTGGGCAGCTAAGCTCCTACAATGAGCAGTTCTTC.

The gene calls are TRBV11-3 and TRBJ2-1, with a weak D call TRBD2 (6 bases). Germline V gene data show CDR1 as SGHNT and CDR2 as YENEEA. Between the trimmed V and J ends, which lost 5 bases and 0 bases, there was a span of 14 bases. There are 16 residues in the CDR3. The CDR3 is CASSLGGPPSYNEQFF. The CDR3 bases are TGTGCCAGCAGCCTGGGAGGCCCCCCCTCCTACAATGAGCAGTTCTTC. The full variable domain, its missing parts supplied by reference TRBV11-3 and TRBJ2-1, is EAGVVQSPRYKIIEKKQPVAFWCNPISGHNTLYWYLQNLGQGPELLIRYENEEAVDDSQLPKDRFSAERLKGVDSTLKIQPAELGDSAVYLCASSLGGPPSYNEQFFGPGTRLTVL.

The rearrangement uses TRBV7-9 and TRBJ1-6; D unresolved. This CDR3 comprises 15 residues. Germline lookup yields CDR1 SEHNR and CDR2 FQNEAQ (reference sequence). V was cut by 1 base and J by 7 bases, with 11 bases left in between. The CDR3 nucleotides read TGTGCCAGCAGCTTAGTCGGCCAGCGAAATTCACCCCTCCACTTT. This sequence encodes CASSLVGQRNSPLHF.

The chain couples TRBV7-3 to TRBJ2-1, with 7 bases matching TRBD2. The J segment lost 5 bases and the V segment lost 5 bases, leaving 6 bases of the junction unmatched. The CDR3 has 14 amino acids. Germline CDR1 and CDR2: SGHTA and FQGTGA. CDR3 in amino acids: CASSPGLQNNEQFF. As DNA, the CDR3 is TGTGCCAGCAGCCCGGGACTACAAAACAATGAGCAGTTCTTC.

The chain's CDR3 is CASSLTSNYGYTF. The CDR3 bases are TGTGCCAGCAGTTTAACGTCTAACTATGGCTACACCTTC. The chain links TRBV28 to TRBJ1-2; D is unclear. In germline, CDR1 is MDHEN, CDR2 SYDVKM. Trimming stripped 2 bases from V and 0 bases from J, with 4 bases between. The CDR3 covers 13 residues.

The CDR3 DNA follows: TGTGCCAGCAGAAGGGGCGGCACAGATACGCAGTATTTT. Its translation is CASRRGGTDTQYF. This rearrangement joins TRBV2 to TRBJ2-3, with TRBD1 as a possible D gene (5 bases). Germline V lookup: CDR1 SNHLY, CDR2 FYNNEI. Trimming removed 6 bases at V and 1 base at J, with 8 bases between. The CDR3 is 13 amino acids.

The chain employs TRBV7-9 and TRBJ2-7; D remains unclear. V gave up 4 bases and J gave up 1 base, with 5 bases separating them. The CDR3 consists of 12 residues. Germline lookup yields CDR1 SEHNR and CDR2 FQNEAQ (reference sequence). CDR3 DNA sequence: TGTGCCAGCAGCTCCCGATCCTACGAGCAGTACTTC. It encodes CASSSRSYEQYF.

This clonotype was detected once. The genes are TRBV11-2 and TRBJ2-3; 8 nucleotides align to TRBD2. CDR1 is SGHAT, CDR2 FQNNGV, per germline. The junction had 14 bases not matched to a gene; V was cut back by 6 bases and J by 0 bases. The CDR3 runs to 18 residues. CDR3 nucleotides: TGTGCCAGCAGTCTCACTAGCGGCCTAAAACAAAGCACAGATACGCAGTATTTT. Protein product: CASSLTSGLKQSTDTQYF. The full variable domain, rest sourced from reference TRBV11-2 and TRBJ2-3, is EAGVAQSPRYKIIEKRQSVAFWCNPISGHATLYWYQQILGQGPKLLIQFQNNGVVDDSQLPKDRFSAERLKGVDSTLKIQPAKLEDSAVYLCASSLTSGLKQSTDTQYFGPGTRLTVL.

The chain links TRBV2 to TRBJ2-3, with a possible D match to TRBD1 (6 bases). The germline V and J ends were trimmed by 5 bases and 2 bases, with 8 bases remaining between them. CDR3 length: 13 residues. The V gene's germline CDR1 is SNHLY and CDR2 FYNNEI. CDR3 nucleotides: TGTGCCAGCAGTCGGGACATCACAGATACGCAGTATTTT. It translates to CASSRDITDTQYF.

The chain couples TRBV10-3 to TRBJ1-1; TRBD1 matches at 8 bases. V dropped 6 bases and J dropped 6; count of bases not matched to a gene: 3. Germline V gene data show CDR1 as ENHRY and CDR2 as SYGVKD. The CDR3 sequence is 12 residues long. CDR3 sequence: CAIRQGGAEAFF. In DNA, the CDR3 is TGTGCCATCAGACAGGGGGGGGCTGAAGCTTTCTTT.

This clonotype was recorded a few times. The chain uses TRBV12-3 or TRBV12-4 and TRBJ2-1; D is unclear. Trimming stripped 6 bases from V and 4 bases from J, with 4 bases between. The CDR3 is 11 amino acids. The CDR3 sequence: CASSTYNEQFF. CDR3 nucleotide sequence: TGTGCCAGCAGCACTTACAATGAGCAGTTCTTC.

The chain recombines TRBV30 with TRBJ1-1; D is unresolved. Per germline, CDR1 GTSNPN and CDR2 SVGIG (reference sequence). The CDR3 runs 13 residues. Trimming pared 0 bases from V and 3 bases from J, leaving 8 bases between. CDR3 region: CAWSVVEDTEAFF. The CDR3 region has the DNA TGTGCCTGGAGTGTAGTCGAGGACACTGAAGCTTTCTTT.

The chain carries TRBV27 and TRBJ2-1, with 9 nucleotides matching TRBD1. CDR1 is MNHEY and CDR2 is SMNVEV in the germline V gene (reference sequence). V shed 5 bases and J 7 bases; nucleotides not matched to a gene: 9. This CDR3 comprises 15 residues. As DNA, the CDR3 is TGTGCCAGCAGTACCCGGGACAGGGTCGTGAATGAGCAGTTCTTC. Translation: CASSTRDRVVNEQFF.

The rearrangement links TRBV11-3 to TRBJ1-1; TRBD1 agrees at 8 bases. CDR1 is SGHNT and CDR2 is YENEEA in the germline V gene. V shed 5 bases and J 7 bases; nucleotides not matched to a gene: 3. There are 12 residues in the CDR3. CDR3 residues: CASSTTGGEAFF. CDR3 coding DNA: TGTGCCAGCAGCACAACAGGGGGTGAAGCTTTCTTT.

The V gene is TRBV10-3, the J gene TRBJ1-1, with 8 positions matching TRBD1. Germline lookup yields CDR1 ENHRY and CDR2 SYGVKD. The V and J ends lost 0 bases and 8 bases, in that order; junction bases with no gene match: 5. This CDR3 has 14 amino acids. The CDR3 region is CAISESWDRQEAFF. The CDR3 nucleotides are TGTGCCATCAGTGAGTCCTGGGACAGGCAAGAAGCTTTCTTT.

The rearrangement joins TRBV20-1 to TRBJ2-7; 9 nucleotides agree with TRBD1. The length of the CDR3 is 17 residues. The germline CDR1 and CDR2 sequences are DFQATT and SNEGSKA (reference sequence). J lost 6 bases, V lost 1 base, and 16 bases had no gene match. CDR3 in DNA: TGCAGTGCTAGAGGTAACCCCCCGGGACAGGGCACCCTCGAGCAGTACTTC. Protein sequence: CSARGNPPGQGTLEQYF.

The chain uses TRBV20-1 and TRBJ2-3, with D possibly being TRBD2 (5 bases). CDR1 DFQATT and CDR2 SNEGSKA come from the germline V gene (reference sequence). The CDR3 totals 14 residues. The ends were cut back, 0 bases at V and 6 bases at J, with 13 bases in the middle. This CDR3 is CSARDSGKTDTQYF. CDR3 nucleotides: TGCAGTGCTAGAGATTCCGGGAAGACGGATACGCAGTATTTT.

J is TRBJ2-5 and V is TRBV29-1, with TRBD2 matching 7 bases. Trimming cost V 6 bases and J 0 bases; bases outside gene matches: 4. The V gene's germline CDR1 is SQVTM and CDR2 ANQGSEA. The CDR3 runs 13 residues. This CDR3 is CSVGGSNQETQYF. For the CDR3, the DNA is TGCAGCGTAGGCGGGAGTAACCAAGAGACCCAGTACTTC.

A note on this clonotype: A read error may explain this, as a much larger clone is one base away. V and J are TRBV20-1 and TRBJ1-2; 7 bases align to TRBD1. The CDR3 consists of 16 residues. Germline lookup yields CDR1 DFQATT and CDR2 SNEGSKA (reference sequence). CDR3 sequence: CSARDWDSTYDYGYAF. CDR3 in DNA: TGCAGTGCTAGAGACTGGGACAGTACATACGACTATGGCTACGCCTTC.

The rearrangement links TRBV4-3 to TRBJ1-4, with D possibly matching TRBD1 (5 bases). Germline lookup yields CDR1 LGHNA and CDR2 YSLEER. This CDR3 comprises 13 residues. Trimming took 9 bases from V and 5 from J, leaving 13 bases between them. The CDR3 loop reads CASRRGPNEKLFF. Here the CDR3 DNA reads TGCGCCAGTAGGAGGGGACCAAATGAAAAACTGTTTTTT.

This chain joins TRBV19 and TRBJ2-1; the D gene could be TRBD1 or TRBD2 (6 bases each). Looked up from germline, CDR1 is LNHDA and CDR2 is SQIVND (reference sequence). Trimming took 2 bases from V and 10 from J, leaving 12 bases between them. The length of the CDR3 is 13 residues. CDR3 amino acids: CASSIPGAGEQFF. The CDR3 DNA sequence: TGTGCCAGTAGTATACCGGGGGCGGGGGAGCAGTTCTTC. Drawing the rest from reference TRBV19 and TRBJ2-1, the complete variable domain is DGGITQSPKYLFRKEGQNVTLSCEQNLNHDAMYWYRQDPGQGLRLIYYSQIVNDFQKGDIAEGYSVSREKKESFPLTVTSAQKNPTAFYLCASSIPGAGEQFFGPGTRLTVL.

The V call is TRBV5-5, the J call TRBJ2-7; D is possibly TRBD1 (5 bases). This CDR3 has 15 amino acids. The V gene's germline CDR1 is SGHKS and CDR2 YYEKEE (reference sequence). Between the trimmed V and J ends, which lost 4 bases and 0 bases, there was a span of 14 bases. CDR3 sequence: CASSQDIGHSYEQYF. CDR3 DNA sequence: TGTGCCAGCAGCCAAGATATAGGACACTCCTACGAGCAGTACTTC.

This sequence joins TRBV14 and TRBJ1-1, with no clear D. The CDR3 runs 12 residues. Germline lookup yields CDR1 SGHDN and CDR2 FVKESK. The V and J ends lost 0 bases and 7 bases respectively, with 6 bases between them. This chain's CDR3 is CASSQDFGEAFF. CDR3 bases: TGTGCCAGCAGCCAAGATTTCGGTGAAGCTTTCTTT.

The genes are TRBV5-1 and TRBJ2-7; 8 nucleotides match TRBD2. Trimming took 5 bases from V and 6 from J; bases not matched to a gene: 13. Germline CDR1 SGHRS, CDR2 YFSETQ. The CDR3 spans 15 residues. In DNA form, the CDR3 reads TGCGCCAGCAGTGTCGGGACTAGAGGTCTGAGCGAGCAGTACTTC. It specifies CASSVGTRGLSEQYF.